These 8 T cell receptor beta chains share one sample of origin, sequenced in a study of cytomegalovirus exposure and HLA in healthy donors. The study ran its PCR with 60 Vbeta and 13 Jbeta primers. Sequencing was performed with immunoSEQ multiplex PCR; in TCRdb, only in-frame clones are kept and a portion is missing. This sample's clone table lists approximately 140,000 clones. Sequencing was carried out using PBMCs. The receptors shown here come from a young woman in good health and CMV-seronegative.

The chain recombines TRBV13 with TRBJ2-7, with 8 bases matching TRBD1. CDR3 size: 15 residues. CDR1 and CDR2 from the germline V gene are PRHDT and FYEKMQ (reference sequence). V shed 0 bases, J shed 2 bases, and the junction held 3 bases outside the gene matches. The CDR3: CASSLGQGGTYEQYV. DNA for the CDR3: TGTGCCAGCAGCTTAGGACAGGGGGGAACCTACGAGCAGTACGTC.

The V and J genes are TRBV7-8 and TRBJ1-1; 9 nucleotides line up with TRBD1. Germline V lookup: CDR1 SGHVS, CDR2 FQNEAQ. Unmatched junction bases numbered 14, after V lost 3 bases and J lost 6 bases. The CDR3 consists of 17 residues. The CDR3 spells CASSFQGQGPQLAEAFF. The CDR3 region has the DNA TGTGCCAGCAGCTTCCAGGGACAGGGACCCCAGTTGGCTGAAGCTTTCTTT. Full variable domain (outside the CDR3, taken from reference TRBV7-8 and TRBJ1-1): GAGVSQSPRYKVAKRGQDVALRCDPISGHVSLFWYQQALGQGPEFLTYFQNEAQLDKSGLPSDRFFAERPEGSVSTLKIQRTQQEDSAVYLCASSFQGQGPQLAEAFFGQGTRLTVV.

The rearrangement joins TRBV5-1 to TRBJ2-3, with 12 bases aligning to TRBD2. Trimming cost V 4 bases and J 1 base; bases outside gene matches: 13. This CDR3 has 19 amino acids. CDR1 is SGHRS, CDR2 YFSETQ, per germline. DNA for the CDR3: TGCGCCAGCAGCCCCCGCCTAGCGGGAGGGCCGAGGGGCACAGATACGCAGTATTTT. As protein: CASSPRLAGGPRGTDTQYF.

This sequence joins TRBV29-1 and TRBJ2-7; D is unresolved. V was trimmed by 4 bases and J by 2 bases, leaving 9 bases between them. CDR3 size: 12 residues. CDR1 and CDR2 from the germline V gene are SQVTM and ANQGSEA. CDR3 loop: CSVVVPTYEQYF. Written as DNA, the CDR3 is TGCAGCGTTGTCGTCCCTACCTACGAGCAGTACTTC.

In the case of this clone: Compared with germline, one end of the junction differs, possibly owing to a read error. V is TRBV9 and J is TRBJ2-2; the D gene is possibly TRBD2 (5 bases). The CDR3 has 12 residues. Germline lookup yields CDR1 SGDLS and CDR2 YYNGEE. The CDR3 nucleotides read TGTGCCAGCAGCCCTCACACCGGGGAGCTGCTTTTT. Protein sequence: CASSPHTGELLF. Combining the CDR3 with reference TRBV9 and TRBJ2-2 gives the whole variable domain DSGVTQTPKHLITATGQRVTLRCSPRSGDLSVYWYQQSLDQGLQFLIQYYNGEERAKGNILERFSAQQFPDLHSELNLSSLELGDSALYFCASSPHTGELLFGEGSRLTVL.

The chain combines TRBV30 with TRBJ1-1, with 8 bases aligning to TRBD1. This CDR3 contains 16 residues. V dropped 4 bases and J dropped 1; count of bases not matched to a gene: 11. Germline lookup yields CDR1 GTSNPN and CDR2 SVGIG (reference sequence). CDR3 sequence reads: CAWTRGPGVRNTEAFF. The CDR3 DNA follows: TGTGCCTGGACCAGGGGGCCGGGTGTAAGGAACACTGAAGCTTTCTTT.

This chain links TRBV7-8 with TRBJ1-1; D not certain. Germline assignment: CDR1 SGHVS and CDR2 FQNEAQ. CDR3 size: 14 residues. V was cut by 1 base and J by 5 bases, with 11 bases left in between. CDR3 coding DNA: TGTGCCAGCAGCTTAGATCGGGGTTGGACTGAAGCTTTCTTT. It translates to CASSLDRGWTEAFF.

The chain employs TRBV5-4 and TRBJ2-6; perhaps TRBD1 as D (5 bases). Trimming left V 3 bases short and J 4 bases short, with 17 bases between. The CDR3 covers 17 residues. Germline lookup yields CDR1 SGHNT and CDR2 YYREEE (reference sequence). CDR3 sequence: CASSSPREGFGANVLTF. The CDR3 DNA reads TGTGCCAGCAGCTCGCCCAGGGAAGGGTTCGGGGCCAACGTCCTGACTTTC. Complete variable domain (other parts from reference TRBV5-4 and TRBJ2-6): ETGVTQSPTHLIKTRGQQVTLRCSSQSGHNTVSWYQQALGQGPQFIFQYYREEENGRGNFPPRFSGLQFPNYSSELNVNALELDDSALYLCASSSPREGFGANVLTFGAGSRLTVL.